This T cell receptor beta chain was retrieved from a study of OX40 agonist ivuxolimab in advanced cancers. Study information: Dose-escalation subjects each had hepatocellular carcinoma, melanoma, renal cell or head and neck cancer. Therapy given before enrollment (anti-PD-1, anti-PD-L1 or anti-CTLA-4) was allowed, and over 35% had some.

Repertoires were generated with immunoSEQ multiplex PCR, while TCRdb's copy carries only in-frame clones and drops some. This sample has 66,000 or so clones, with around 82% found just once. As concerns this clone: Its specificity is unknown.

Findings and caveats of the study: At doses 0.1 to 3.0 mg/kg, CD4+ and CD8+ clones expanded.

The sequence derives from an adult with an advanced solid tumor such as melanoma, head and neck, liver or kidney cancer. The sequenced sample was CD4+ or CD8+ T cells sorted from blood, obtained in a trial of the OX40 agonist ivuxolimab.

The CDR3 nucleotides read TGTGCCAGCAGCGCAGACAGGGGCCCATATGGCTACACCTTC. Translated, it gives CASSADRGPYGYTF. The rearrangement joins TRBV7-2 to TRBJ1-2, with 8 bases aligning to TRBD1. The ends lost 5 bases at V and 5 bases at J; junction bases unmatched: 7. The CDR3 consists of 14 residues. Germline loops: CDR1 SGHTA, CDR2 FQGNSA.